What follows are 13 T cell receptor beta chains derived from one specimen sequenced in a study of T cells after yellow fever vaccination. TCRdb re-derived calls from the 5' RACE reads in MiXCR, one entry per CDR3 protein. The sample yields around 73,000 distinct CDR3 sequences, almost 8% seen once. This specimen consisted of CD8+ T cells sorted from PBMCs, obtained on the day of the yellow fever booster vaccination. Receptor source: a man aged 25 to 45 who received the YFV17D yellow fever vaccine.

The chain links TRBV11-2 to TRBJ2-7; 7 positions match TRBD2. This CDR3 contains 15 residues. Germline CDR1 reads SGHAT; CDR2 reads FQNNGV. J gave up 0 bases and V 6 bases, and 8 bases lay outside the gene matches. CDR3 region: CASSQTGTTSYEQYF. The CDR3 nucleotides are TGTGCCAGCAGTCAAACCGGGACTACCTCCTACGAGCAGTACTTC.

Ten or more counts support this clonotype. The chain couples TRBV20-1 to TRBJ2-7, with 8 bases aligning to TRBD2. There are 15 residues in the CDR3. Germline V gene lookup returns CDR1 DFQATT and CDR2 SNEGSKA (reference sequence). V lost 0 bases and J lost 7; bases outside the gene matches: 11. The CDR3 nucleotides are TGCAGTGCTAGAGAAAAGCGGGAGTGGGGCCGGGAGCAGTACTTC. It specifies CSAREKREWGREQYF.

The chain joins TRBV4-3 to TRBJ2-1; D not resolved. The germline V gene has CDR1 LGHNA and CDR2 YSLEER. The V end lost 0 bases, the J end lost 3 bases, and 9 bases lay between the germline ends. The length of the CDR3 is 15 residues. Here the CDR3 DNA reads TGCGCCAGCAGCCAAGACCCGAACCTCTACAATGAGCAGTTCTTC. This encodes CASSQDPNLYNEQFF.

This clonotype has at least ten counts. The gene calls are TRBV7-2 and TRBJ2-1, with 9 bases that match TRBD2. From germline, CDR1 is SGHTA and CDR2 FQGNSA. The V gene end was trimmed by 3 bases and the J gene end by 4 bases; junction bases not matched to a gene: 4. The CDR3 is 15 residues long. This CDR3 reads CASSLSAGGYNEQFF. The CDR3 DNA reads TGTGCCAGCAGCTTGTCTGCGGGAGGGTACAATGAGCAGTTCTTC.

This clonotype turned up a few times. The rearrangement joins TRBV5-6 to TRBJ1-3, with D hard to call. The CDR3 has 14 residues. Trimming stripped 5 bases from V and 0 bases from J, with 9 bases between. Germline V gene lookup returns CDR1 SGHDT and CDR2 YYEEEE. CDR3 in amino acids: CASSPPDSGNTIYF. The CDR3 nucleotides read TGTGCCAGCAGTCCGCCAGACTCTGGAAACACCATATATTTT.

This clonotype was observed at least ten times. V and J are TRBV4-3 and TRBJ2-1; a weak D match, TRBD2 (6 bases). Germline V lookup: CDR1 LGHNA, CDR2 YSLEER. The CDR3 sequence is 17 residues long. Trimming took off 0 bases at V and 2 bases at J, with 14 bases between the two ends. CDR3 DNA: TGCGCCAGCAGCCAAGATTATAGGCCTAGCGCCTACAATGAGCAGTTCTTC. As protein: CASSQDYRPSAYNEQFF.

The sample holds a few counts of this clonotype. The chain links TRBV7-3 to TRBJ2-3; a weak D match, TRBD1 (6 bases). The germline V gene has CDR1 SGHTA and CDR2 FQGTGA. The CDR3 sequence is 14 residues long. The V and J ends lost 2 bases and 4 bases respectively, with 10 bases between them. For the CDR3, the DNA is TGTGCCAGCAGCTTACAGGGGATATCAGATACGCAGTATTTT. This codes for CASSLQGISDTQYF.

This clonotype was seen at least ten times. The genes are TRBV28 and TRBJ2-3; no clear D. This CDR3 is built from 14 residues. V was cut by 6 bases and J by 6 bases, with 16 bases left in between. CDR1 and CDR2 (germline): MDHEN, SYDVKM. CDR3 in amino acids: CASSPLRSSDTQYF. The CDR3 DNA reads as TGTGCCAGCAGCCCTTTGCGGAGCTCGGATACGCAGTATTTT.

The J gene is TRBJ1-5, the V gene TRBV7-2, with D unclear. This CDR3 spans 13 amino acids. Per the germline V gene, CDR1 is SGHTA and CDR2 is FQGNSA. V was shortened by 3 bases and J by 5 bases, with 8 bases between the two germline ends. CDR3 nucleotide sequence: TGTGCCAGCAGCTTCGAGGGTTATCAGCCCCAGCATTTT. This sequence encodes CASSFEGYQPQHF.

The chain links TRBV7-9 to TRBJ2-1, with D maybe TRBD2 (6 bases). The CDR3 contains 12 residues. V was trimmed by 10 bases and J by 5 bases, leaving 12 bases between them. Germline-derived CDR1 and CDR2 are SEHNR and FQNEAQ (reference sequence). The CDR3 is CATGVGHNEQFF. As DNA, the CDR3 is TGTGCCACGGGAGTCGGGCACAATGAGCAGTTCTTC. The variable domain in full, completed from reference TRBV7-9 and TRBJ2-1, reads DTGVSQNPRHKITKRGQNVTFRCDPISEHNRLYWYRQTLGQGPEFLTYFQNEAQLEKSRLLSDRFSAERPKGSFSTLEIQRTEQGDSAMYLCATGVGHNEQFFGPGTRLTVL.

This chain uses TRBV25-1 with TRBJ2-2, with TRBD2 matching 8 bases. Per the germline V gene, CDR1 is MGHDK and CDR2 is SYGVNS. The trim removed 6 bases at V and 6 bases at J, leaving 18 bases unmatched. CDR3 length: 18 residues. The CDR3 loop reads CASSAGTRRTRGAGELFF. CDR3 in DNA: TGTGCCAGCAGCGCCGGGACTAGAAGGACGAGGGGGGCCGGGGAGCTGTTTTTT.

This clonotype was observed a few times. V gene TRBV10-2 combines with J gene TRBJ2-2, with TRBD2 matching over 8 bases. The trim removed 6 bases at V and 5 bases at J, leaving 8 bases unmatched. The CDR3 has 15 amino acids. The germline CDR1 and CDR2 sequences are WSHSY and SAAADI. The CDR3 region is CASRFSGGQTGELFF. CDR3 coding DNA: TGCGCCAGCAGATTTTCGGGAGGGCAAACCGGGGAGCTGTTTTTT.

This clonotype was seen only a few times. CDR3 loop: CASRGVHNEQFF. The CDR3 DNA sequence: TGTGCCAGCAGGGGGGTCCACAATGAGCAGTTCTTC. The V and J genes are TRBV5-5 and TRBJ2-1; D is possibly TRBD1 or TRBD2 (5 bases each). CDR1 and CDR2 from the germline V gene are SGHKS and YYEKEE (reference sequence). The CDR3 is 12 residues long. V lost 5 bases to trimming and J lost 5 bases, with 8 bases between them.